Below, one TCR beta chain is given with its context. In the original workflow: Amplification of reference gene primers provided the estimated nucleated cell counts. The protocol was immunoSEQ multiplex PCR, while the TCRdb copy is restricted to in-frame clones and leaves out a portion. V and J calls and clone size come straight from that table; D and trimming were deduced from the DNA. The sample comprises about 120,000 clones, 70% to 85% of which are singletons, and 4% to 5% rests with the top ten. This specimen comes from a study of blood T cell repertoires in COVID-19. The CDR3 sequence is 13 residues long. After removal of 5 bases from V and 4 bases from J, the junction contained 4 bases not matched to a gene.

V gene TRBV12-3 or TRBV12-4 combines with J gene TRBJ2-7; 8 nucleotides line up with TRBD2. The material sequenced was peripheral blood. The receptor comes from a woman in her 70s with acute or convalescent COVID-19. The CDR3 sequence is CASSPREGYEQYV. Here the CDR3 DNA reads TGTGCCAGCAGTCCCCGGGAGGGATACGAGCAGTACGTC.